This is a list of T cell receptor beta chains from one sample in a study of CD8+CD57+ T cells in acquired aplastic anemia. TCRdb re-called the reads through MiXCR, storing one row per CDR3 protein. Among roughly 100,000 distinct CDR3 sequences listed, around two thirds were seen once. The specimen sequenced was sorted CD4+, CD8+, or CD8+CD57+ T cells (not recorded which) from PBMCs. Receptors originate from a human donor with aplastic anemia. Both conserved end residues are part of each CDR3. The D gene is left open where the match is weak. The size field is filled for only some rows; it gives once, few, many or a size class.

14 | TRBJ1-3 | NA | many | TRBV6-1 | TGTGCCAGCCGGGGAGGGGTCTCTGGAAACACCATATATTTT | CASRGGVSGNTIYF
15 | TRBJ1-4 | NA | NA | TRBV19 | TGTGCCAGTAGCAACTCAGGGCACCTTAATGAAAAACTGTTTTTT | CASSNSGHLNEKLFF
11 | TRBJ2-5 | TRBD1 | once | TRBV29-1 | TGCAGCGTGGACCCTGGGACAGGGGGCTCATTC | CSVDPGTGGSF
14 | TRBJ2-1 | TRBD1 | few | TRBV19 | TGTGCCAGTACCTTGACAGGGGAGAACAATGAGCAGTTCTTC | CASTLTGENNEQFF
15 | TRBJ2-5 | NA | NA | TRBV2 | TGTGCCAGCAGTGAATACCAGCGGAACCAAGAGACCCAGTACTTC | CASSEYQRNQETQYF
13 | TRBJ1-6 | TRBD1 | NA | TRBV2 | TGTGCCAGTCCGGGACAGCCTAATTCACCCCTCCACTTT | CASPGQPNSPLHF
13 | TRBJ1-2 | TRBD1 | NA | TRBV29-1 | TGCAGCGTTGGAACAGGGGATCACTATGGCTACACCTTC | CSVGTGDHYGYTF
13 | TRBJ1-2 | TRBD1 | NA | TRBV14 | TGTGCCAGCAGCCGACAGGGCGTCTATGGCTACACCTTC | CASSRQGVYGYTF
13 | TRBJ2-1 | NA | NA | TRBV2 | TGTGCCAGCGGGGAGAGCTCCTACAATGAGCAGTTCTTC | CASGESSYNEQFF
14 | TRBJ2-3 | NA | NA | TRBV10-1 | TGCGCCAGCAACAACGGGGGCTCAACAGATACGCAGTATTTT | CASNNGGSTDTQYF
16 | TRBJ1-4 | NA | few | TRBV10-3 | TGTGCCATCAGTGATAGGCAGTCTTCAACTAATGAAAAACTGTTTTTT | CAISDRQSSTNEKLFF
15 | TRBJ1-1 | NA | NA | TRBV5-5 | TGTGCCAGCAGCGAAAACAGGAGGTGGGACACTGAAGCTTTCTTT | CASSENRRWDTEAFF
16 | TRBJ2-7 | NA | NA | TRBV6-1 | TGTGCCATCAGTGAAGCTGGGAGGACGGCGTCCTACGAGCAGTACTTC | CAISEAGRTASYEQYF
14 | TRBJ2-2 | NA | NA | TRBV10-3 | TGTGCCAGCAGTGCGGCCCAGAACACCGGGGAGCTGTTTTTT | CASSAAQNTGELFF
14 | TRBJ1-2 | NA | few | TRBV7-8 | TGTGCCAGCAGCTTAGAGGGCAGGGTGAGGGGCTACACCTTC | CASSLEGRVRGYTF
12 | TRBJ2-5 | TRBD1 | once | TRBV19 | TGTGCCAGTAGGGGACAGGGGGCGACCCAGTACTTC | CASRGQGATQYF
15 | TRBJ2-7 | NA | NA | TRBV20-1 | TGCAGTGCCGTCTCGCCCTCGAGGGCCAAGGTCGAGCAGTACTTC | CSAVSPSRAKVEQYF
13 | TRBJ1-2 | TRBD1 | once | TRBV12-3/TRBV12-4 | TGTGCCAGCAGAAAGACAGGGGATGGAGGCTACACCTTC | CASRKTGDGGYTF
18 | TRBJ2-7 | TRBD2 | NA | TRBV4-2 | TGTGCCAGCAGCCCGGGGCAACCTGGCGGGGGGGCCTTCTACGAGCAGTACTTC | CASSPGQPGGGAFYEQYF
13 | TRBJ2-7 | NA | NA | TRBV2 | TGTGCCAGCAGTGTCGAGCGTCGGTACGAGCAGTACTTC | CASSVERRYEQYF